What follows describes a single TCR beta chain. Antigen specificity is unknown. These data come from a study of T cell responses to AZD1222 COVID-19 vaccine. Study findings and constraints: Repertoires were obtained solely post-peak T cell response. The CD4 TCRs associated with vaccination extended across spike and predominated at 160-218 and 743-854.

Assay used: immunoSEQ multiplex PCR; TCRdb lists only in-frame clones, some missing. The sample includes 95,000 to 150,000 clones, 89% of them seen just once. CDR1 SGHTA and CDR2 FQGNSA come from the germline V gene. CDR3 length: 17 residues. V was cut by 2 bases and J by 2 bases, with 16 bases left in between. The clonotype comes from an adult in good health. The V and J genes are TRBV7-2 and TRBJ2-1; a weak D match, TRBD2 (6 bases). The material sequenced was peripheral blood, taken on day 0 of AZD1222 vaccination. The CDR3 spells CASSLKAPGEAYNEQFF. The CDR3 nucleotides are TGTGCCAGCAGCTTAAAGGCCCCGGGAGAGGCCTACAATGAGCAGTTCTTC.